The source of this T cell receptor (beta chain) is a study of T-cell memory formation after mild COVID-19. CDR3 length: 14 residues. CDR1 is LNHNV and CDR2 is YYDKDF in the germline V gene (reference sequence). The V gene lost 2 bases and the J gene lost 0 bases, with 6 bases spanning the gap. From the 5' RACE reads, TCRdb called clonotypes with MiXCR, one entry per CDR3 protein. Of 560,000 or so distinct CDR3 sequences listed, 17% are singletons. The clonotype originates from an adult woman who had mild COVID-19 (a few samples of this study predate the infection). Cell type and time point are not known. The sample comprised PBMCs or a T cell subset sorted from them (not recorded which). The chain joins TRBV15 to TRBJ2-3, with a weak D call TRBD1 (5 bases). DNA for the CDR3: TGTGCCACCAGCAGAAGGGGCAGCACAGATACGCAGTATTTT. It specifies CATSRRGSTDTQYF.